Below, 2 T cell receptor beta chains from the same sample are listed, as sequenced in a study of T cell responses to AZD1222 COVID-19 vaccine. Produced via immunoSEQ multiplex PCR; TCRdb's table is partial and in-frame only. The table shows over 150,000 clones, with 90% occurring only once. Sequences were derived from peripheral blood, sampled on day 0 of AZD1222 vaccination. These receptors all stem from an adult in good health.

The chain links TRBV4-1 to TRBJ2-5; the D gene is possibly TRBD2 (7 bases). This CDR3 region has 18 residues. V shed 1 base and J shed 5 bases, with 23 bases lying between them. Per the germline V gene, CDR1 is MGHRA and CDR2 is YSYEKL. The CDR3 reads CASSQGWGGTASVETQYF. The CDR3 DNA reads TGCGCCAGCAGCCAAGGATGGGGGGGCACGGCTTCAGTGGAGACCCAGTACTTC.

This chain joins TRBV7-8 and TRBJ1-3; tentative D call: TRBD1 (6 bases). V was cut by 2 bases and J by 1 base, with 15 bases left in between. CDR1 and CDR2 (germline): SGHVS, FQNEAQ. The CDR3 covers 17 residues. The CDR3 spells CASSLHPRGGSGNTIYF. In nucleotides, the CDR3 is TGTGCCAGCAGCTTACATCCACGAGGGGGGTCTGGAAACACCATATATTTT.